These 27 T cell receptor beta chains came from one sample sequenced in a study of cytomegalovirus exposure and HLA in healthy donors. With 60 Vbeta and 13 Jbeta primers, the PCR was carried out. Sequencing used immunoSEQ multiplex PCR; TCRdb keeps in-frame clones, though not all of them. This repertoire shows about 150,000 clones, about two thirds found once; its top ten account for 10%. Sequencing was carried out using PBMCs. Receptors originate from a man between 25 and 39 years old in good health and CMV-seropositive.

The chain joins TRBV7-9 to TRBJ2-3, with D possibly being TRBD2 (5 bases). This CDR3 comprises 15 residues. The V gene lost 8 bases and the J gene lost 1 base, with 16 bases spanning the gap. In germline, CDR1 is SEHNR, CDR2 FQNEAQ (reference sequence). This CDR3 is CASHGLTGGTDTQYF. CDR3 nucleotide sequence: TGTGCCAGCCACGGCCTAACCGGGGGCACAGATACGCAGTATTTT.

The CDR3 reads CASSPGTGNFNQPQHF. The CDR3 DNA reads as TGTGCCAGCAGCCCCGGGACAGGGAATTTCAATCAGCCCCAGCATTTT. V usage is TRBV11-2 and J usage is TRBJ1-5; 9 nucleotides agree with TRBD1. Germline assignment: CDR1 SGHAT and CDR2 FQNNGV. Trimming removed 5 bases from V and 3 bases from J; junction bases left unmatched: 8. The CDR3 has 16 residues.

This sequence joins TRBV5-1 and TRBJ2-5; 7 nucleotides match TRBD1. The J segment lost 4 bases and the V segment lost 1 base, leaving 10 bases of the junction unmatched. The CDR3 is made up of 16 amino acids. Germline CDR1 reads SGHRS; CDR2 reads YFSETQ. CDR3: CASSLQTTGAGETQYF. DNA of the CDR3: TGCGCCAGCAGCTTGCAAACCACAGGGGCGGGAGAGACCCAGTACTTC. Supplemented by reference TRBV5-1 and TRBJ2-5, the full variable domain reads KAGVTQTPRYLIKTRGQQVTLSCSPISGHRSVSWYQQTPGQGLQFLFEYFSETQRNKGNFPGRFSGRQFSNSRSEMNVSTLELGDSALYLCASSLQTTGAGETQYFGPGTRLLVL.

J is TRBJ1-3 and V is TRBV6-5; perhaps TRBD1 as D (5 bases). This CDR3 spans 16 amino acids. Germline CDR1 reads MNHEY; CDR2 reads SVGAGI. Trimming stripped 1 base from V and 1 base from J, with 11 bases between. The DNA for the CDR3 is TGTGCCAGCAGTTACTATGCAGGGAAGTCTGGAAACACCATATATTTT. The encoded protein is CASSYYAGKSGNTIYF.

The genes are TRBV2 and TRBJ1-2, with D possibly being TRBD1 (6 bases). The CDR3 consists of 14 residues. V lost 1 base and J lost 7, with 13 bases in between. Germline-derived CDR1 and CDR2 are SNHLY and FYNNEI. As DNA, the CDR3 is TGTGCCAGCAGTGAAGGACACAGGGTGCTTGGCTACACCTTC. It codes for CASSEGHRVLGYTF.

V is TRBV5-1 and J is TRBJ2-5, with 7 bases that match TRBD1. The DNA end is more similar to TRBJ2-7, so the J call may be wrong. Germline V gene data show CDR1 as SGHRS and CDR2 as YFSETQ. This CDR3 has 13 amino acids. The CDR3 region has the DNA TGCGCCAGCAGGACAGGGACCTCCTACGAGCAGTACTTC. This encodes CASRTGTSYEQYF.

The CDR3 loop is CASSKNPGTNHYEQYF. CDR3 DNA sequence: TGTGCCAGCAGCAAAAACCCCGGGACTAACCACTACGAGCAGTACTTC. The rearrangement uses TRBV21-1 and TRBJ2-7; the table's D call, TRBD2, was not checked against the DNA. TRBV21-1 is an annotated pseudogene. The CDR3 extends over 16 amino acids.

The count of this clone is one. The rearrangement uses TRBV5-4 and TRBJ2-7, with 15 bases that match TRBD2. Germline V lookup: CDR1 SGHNT, CDR2 YYREEE (reference sequence). The junction had 6 bases not matched to a gene; V was cut back by 4 bases and J by 4 bases. The CDR3 is made up of 16 amino acids. The CDR3 loop reads CASSPGLAGGLYEQYF. The CDR3 coding sequence is TGTGCCAGCAGCCCGGGACTAGCGGGAGGTCTGTACGAGCAGTACTTC.

This clone was detected a few times. The chain couples TRBV5-8 to TRBJ1-2; 9 bases map to TRBD1. There are 15 residues in the CDR3. Trimming cost V 0 bases and J 4 bases; bases outside gene matches: 4. Germline V gene data show CDR1 as SGHTS and CDR2 as YDEGEE. CDR3 in amino acids: CASSLDYRGPYGYTF. For the CDR3, the DNA is TGTGCCAGCAGCTTGGATTACAGGGGGCCCTATGGCTACACCTTC.

This chain connects TRBV2 to TRBJ1-1, with a possible D match to TRBD1 (5 bases). Germline values: CDR1 SNHLY, CDR2 FYNNEI. V lost 7 bases to trimming and J lost 1 base, with 10 bases between them. This CDR3 has 13 amino acids. CDR3 sequence reads: CASKPGPNTEAFF. CDR3 in DNA: TGTGCCAGCAAGCCAGGGCCGAACACTGAAGCTTTCTTT.

V usage is TRBV30 and J usage is TRBJ2-1; 14 positions match TRBD2. Losses at the gene ends were 3 bases for V and 8 bases for J; bases not matched to a gene: 15. The CDR3 covers 18 residues. Per the germline V gene, CDR1 is GTSNPN and CDR2 is SVGIG (reference sequence). This CDR3 reads CAWSKGTSGRTLSDEQFF. The CDR3 DNA reads as TGTGCCTGGAGCAAAGGGACTAGCGGGAGAACCCTTTCGGATGAGCAGTTCTTC.

Notes on this clone: At the DNA level, this CDR3 is encoded by other sequences in the same sample as well. The rearrangement joins TRBV6-4 to TRBJ2-3; no definite D call. There are 14 residues in the CDR3. Germline CDR1 reads MRHNA; CDR2 reads SNTAGT. The V and J ends lost 4 bases and 0 bases respectively, with 8 bases between them. CDR3 sequence (DNA): TGTGCCAGCAGTGCCGCGGATAGCACAGATACGCAGTATTTT. Its protein is CASSAADSTDTQYF.

The V and J genes are TRBV6-5 and TRBJ2-3; perhaps TRBD2 as D (6 bases). Trimming took off 1 base at V and 0 bases at J, with 11 bases between the two ends. This CDR3 has 16 amino acids. Germline V gene data show CDR1 as MNHEY and CDR2 as SVGAGI. CDR3 DNA sequence: TGTGCCAGCAGTTACTTGGCGGGATCTAGCACAGATACGCAGTATTTT. It translates to CASSYLAGSSTDTQYF.

This clone was counted a few times. V and J are TRBV7-2 and TRBJ2-1; D is ambiguous. The V and J ends lost 1 base and 10 bases respectively, with 8 bases between them. The CDR3 is 12 residues long. Germline assignment: CDR1 SGHTA and CDR2 FQGNSA. The CDR3 sequence: CASSLEAVEQFF. CDR3 nucleotide sequence: TGTGCCAGCAGCTTAGAGGCGGTGGAGCAGTTCTTC.

The chain combines TRBV6-6 with TRBJ2-5; possible D gene TRBD2, 5 bases. The CDR3 runs 12 residues. Trimming took 6 bases from V and 5 from J, leaving 10 bases between them. Germline lookup yields CDR1 MNHNY and CDR2 SVGAGI (reference sequence). The CDR3 loop is CASSRGRETQYF. The CDR3 DNA sequence: TGTGCCAGCAGCCGGGGAAGGGAGACCCAGTACTTC.

A few counts support this clone. V is TRBV1 and J is TRBJ2-1; no check of the table's D call, TRBD2, against the DNA was made. TRBV1 is reported as a pseudogene. This CDR3 region has 19 residues. CDR3 in amino acids: CTSSQGGRGGRGSYNEQFF. As DNA, the CDR3 is TGCACCAGCAGCCAAGGGGGTAGGGGCGGGAGAGGGTCCTACAATGAGCAGTTCTTC.

The chain couples TRBV5-1 to TRBJ2-7; D possibly corresponds to TRBD2 (5 bases). Between the trimmed V and J ends, which lost 5 bases and 6 bases, there was a span of 9 bases. Germline assignment: CDR1 SGHRS and CDR2 YFSETQ. CDR3 length: 11 residues. The CDR3 sequence: CASSTRGEQYF. The CDR3 nucleotides are TGCGCCAGCAGTACCCGGGGCGAGCAGTACTTC.

V and J are TRBV5-1 and TRBJ1-2; the match to TRBD1 covers 8 bases. The CDR3 length is 19 residues. With 4 bases clipped from V and 3 bases from J, the junction kept 20 bases outside the gene matches. CDR1 SGHRS and CDR2 YFSETQ come from the germline V gene. The CDR3 protein is CASSATPGTGSLVDYGYTF. CDR3 sequence (DNA): TGCGCCAGCAGCGCCACCCCTGGGACAGGTAGCTTGGTTGACTATGGCTACACCTTC. Looking up the rest from reference TRBV5-1 and TRBJ1-2 gives the full variable domain: KAGVTQTPRYLIKTRGQQVTLSCSPISGHRSVSWYQQTPGQGLQFLFEYFSETQRNKGNFPGRFSGRQFSNSRSEMNVSTLELGDSALYLCASSATPGTGSLVDYGYTFGSGTRLTVV.

The chain employs TRBV5-1 and TRBJ1-1; TRBD1 matches 7 bases. Germline CDR1 reads SGHRS; CDR2 reads YFSETQ. With 2 bases clipped from V and 1 base from J, the junction kept 2 bases outside the gene matches. The CDR3 has 14 amino acids. DNA for the CDR3: TGCGCCAGCAGCTTATGGACAGGGAACACTGAAGCTTTCTTT. It is translated as CASSLWTGNTEAFF.

This chain joins TRBV25-1 and TRBJ2-1; 7 bases align to TRBD1. The V gene's germline CDR1 is MGHDK and CDR2 SYGVNS. Trimming took 3 bases from V and 0 from J; bases not matched to a gene: 2. The length of the CDR3 is 15 residues. This CDR3 reads CASSERTGSYNEQFF. Here the CDR3 DNA reads TGTGCCAGCAGTGAGAGGACAGGCTCCTACAATGAGCAGTTCTTC. The full variable domain, completed using reference TRBV25-1 and TRBJ2-1, is EADIYQTPRYLVIGTGKKITLECSQTMGHDKMYWYQQDPGMELHLIHYSYGVNSTEKGDLSSESTVSRIRTEHFPLTLESARPSHTSQYLCASSERTGSYNEQFFGPGTRLTVL.

This clone was picked up one time. The chain carries TRBV2 and TRBJ2-5; D perhaps matches TRBD1 (6 bases). The length of the CDR3 is 13 residues. V lost 8 bases, J lost 2 bases, and 12 bases lay in between. Germline loops: CDR1 SNHLY, CDR2 FYNNEI. CDR3 residues: CASVGQRQETQYF. The CDR3 DNA reads TGTGCCAGCGTGGGACAAAGACAAGAGACCCAGTACTTC.

This clone was picked up one time. The V call is TRBV20-1, the J call TRBJ1-1; maybe TRBD1 (5 bases). Trimming pared 6 bases from V and 1 base from J, leaving 6 bases between. CDR3 length equals 11 residues. Per germline, CDR1 DFQATT and CDR2 SNEGSKA (reference sequence). In DNA, the CDR3 is TGCAGTGCCAGGGAGAACACTGAAGCTTTCTTT. It translates to CSARENTEAFF.

In DNA form, the CDR3 reads TGTGCCAGCAGGTCACAGGGGGCAACAGATACGCAGTATTTT. It encodes CASRSQGATDTQYF. The chain combines TRBV6-5 with TRBJ2-3, with 9 bases identical to TRBD1. The CDR3 covers 14 residues. Trimming cost V 6 bases and J 3 bases; bases outside gene matches: 4. CDR1 MNHEY and CDR2 SVGAGI come from the germline V gene.

The J gene is TRBJ2-7, the V gene TRBV6-1; D remains ambiguous. The CDR3 is 15 amino acids. V lost 4 bases, J lost 4 bases, and 17 bases lay in between. Germline V gene lookup returns CDR1 MNHNS and CDR2 SASEGT. For the CDR3, the DNA is TGTGCCAGCAGTGGAAGCGCGCCCGGCCAGTACGAGCAGTACTTC. This sequence encodes CASSGSAPGQYEQYF.

CDR3 residues: CASSWTGGTGELFF. CDR3 DNA: TGTGCCAGCAGCTGGACAGGGGGAACCGGGGAGCTGTTTTTT. This chain uses TRBV9 with TRBJ2-2; 10 bases fit TRBD1. The V gene's germline CDR1 is SGDLS and CDR2 YYNGEE. CDR3 length equals 14 residues. V lost 4 bases and J lost 5; bases outside the gene matches: 2.

This rearrangement joins TRBV4-1 to TRBJ1-5; 10 positions match TRBD1. The CDR3 is 15 residues long. In germline, CDR1 is MGHRA, CDR2 YSYEKL. J gave up 4 bases and V 3 bases, and 3 bases lay outside the gene matches. This CDR3 is CASSHGDRGNQPQHF. CDR3 coding DNA: TGCGCCAGCAGCCACGGGGACAGGGGTAATCAGCCCCAGCATTTT.

The chain combines TRBV30 with TRBJ1-1; D might be TRBD1 (6 bases). Trimming removed 5 bases at V and 2 bases at J, with 15 bases between. There are 14 residues in the CDR3. Germline CDR1 GTSNPN, CDR2 SVGIG (reference sequence). The CDR3: CAWEAGGINTEAFF. The DNA for the CDR3 is TGTGCCTGGGAGGCGGGGGGCATAAACACTGAAGCTTTCTTT. The entire variable domain, with the rest obtained from reference TRBV30 and TRBJ1-1, is as follows: SQTIHQWPATLVQPVGSPLSLECTVEGTSNPNLYWYRQAAGRGLQLLFYSVGIGQISSEVPQNLSASRPQDRQFILSSKKLLLSDSGFYLCAWEAGGINTEAFFGQGTRLTVV.